This is a list of T cell receptor beta chains from one sample in a study of OX40 agonist ivuxolimab in advanced cancers. TCRdb's table, derived via immunoSEQ multiplex PCR, lists solely in-frame clones and lacks some. Here the sample spans tens of thousands of clones, just over 85% being singletons. The sequences come from CD4+ or CD8+ T cells sorted from blood, collected in a trial of the OX40 agonist ivuxolimab. The receptors were gathered from an adult with an advanced solid tumor such as melanoma, head and neck, liver or kidney cancer. CDR3s include the opening cysteine and the closing phenylalanine or tryptophan. D genes are given only for firm matches. Size is omitted from some rows. Given values are once, few, many or a class for expanded clones.

j_call: TRBJ1-1; v_call: TRBV5-4; d_call: NA; clone_size: NA; cdr3_nt: TGTGCCAGCAGCTTGGCCCCTGCAGGACTGAACACTGAAGCTTTCTTT; cdr3_aa: CASSLAPAGLNTEAFF
j_call: TRBJ2-3; v_call: TRBV27; d_call: NA; clone_size: NA; cdr3_nt: TGTGCCAGCAGTTCGTGGGGGGGGCCCACAGATACGCAGTATTTT; cdr3_aa: CASSSWGGPTDTQYF
j_call: TRBJ2-7; v_call: TRBV1; d_call: NA; clone_size: NA; cdr3_nt: TGCACCAGCAGCCGCAGTATCCGAGTGTACGAGCAGTACTTC; cdr3_aa: CTSSRSIRVYEQYF
j_call: TRBJ2-5; v_call: TRBV7-2; d_call: TRBD1; clone_size: NA; cdr3_nt: TGTGCCAGCAGCTTAGCCCTGGGCAGGGGGCAAGAGACCCAGTACTTC; cdr3_aa: CASSLALGRGQETQYF
j_call: TRBJ1-3; v_call: TRBV6-5; d_call: NA; clone_size: NA; cdr3_nt: TGTGCCAGCAGTTACAGGTGGAGCTCTGGAAACACCATATATTTT; cdr3_aa: CASSYRWSSGNTIYF
j_call: TRBJ2-5; v_call: TRBV20-1; d_call: NA; clone_size: NA; cdr3_nt: TGCAGTGCCTTAGTAGAGACCCAGTACTTC; cdr3_aa: CSALVETQYF
j_call: TRBJ1-1; v_call: TRBV7-9; d_call: NA; clone_size: few; cdr3_nt: TGTGCCAGCAGCACGAGGACAGCCTTGAACACTGAAGCTTTCTTT; cdr3_aa: CASSTRTALNTEAFF
j_call: TRBJ2-1; v_call: TRBV29-1; d_call: NA; clone_size: NA; cdr3_nt: TGCAGCGTTGAACCAGGTCACAATGAGCAGTTCTTC; cdr3_aa: CSVEPGHNEQFF
j_call: TRBJ2-7; v_call: TRBV6-1; d_call: TRBD1; clone_size: NA; cdr3_nt: TGTGCCAGCAGTGTTTATGGGACAGGTCACTACGAGCAGTACTTC; cdr3_aa: CASSVYGTGHYEQYF
j_call: TRBJ2-1; v_call: TRBV5-1; d_call: NA; clone_size: once; cdr3_nt: TGCGCCAGCAGCTTGGCTGGGGTTGGGTACAATGAGCAGTTCTTC; cdr3_aa: CASSLAGVGYNEQFF
j_call: TRBJ1-1; v_call: TRBV18; d_call: NA; clone_size: NA; cdr3_nt: TGTGCCAGCTCACCACCGGTATTTTACACTGAAGCTTTCTTT; cdr3_aa: CASSPPVFYTEAFF
j_call: TRBJ2-3; v_call: TRBV7-3; d_call: NA; clone_size: NA; cdr3_nt: TGTGCCAGCAGCTCCATGGGGGGCACAGATACGCAGTATTTT; cdr3_aa: CASSSMGGTDTQYF
j_call: TRBJ2-3; v_call: TRBV5-4; d_call: NA; clone_size: NA; cdr3_nt: TGTGCCAGCAGCACCCACAGGGTAGAAGCAGATACGCAGTATTTT; cdr3_aa: CASSTHRVEADTQYF
j_call: TRBJ2-1; v_call: TRBV10-3; d_call: TRBD2; clone_size: NA; cdr3_nt: TGTGCCATCAGGGGGACTAGCGGGACCCCCTCCAAGCAGTTCTTC; cdr3_aa: CAIRGTSGTPSKQFF
j_call: TRBJ2-2; v_call: TRBV10-3; d_call: TRBD2; clone_size: NA; cdr3_nt: TGTGCCATCGCGGGCGGGAGCGGCACCGGGGAGCTGTTTTTT; cdr3_aa: CAIAGGSGTGELFF
j_call: TRBJ1-5; v_call: TRBV7-7; d_call: NA; clone_size: NA; cdr3_nt: TGTGCTAGCAGCTTATCGGGGGGAAATCAGCCCCAGCATTTT; cdr3_aa: CASSLSGGNQPQHF
j_call: TRBJ1-1; v_call: TRBV28; d_call: TRBD1; clone_size: NA; cdr3_nt: TGTGCCAGCAGGACAGGGTTGAGCACTGAAGCTTTCTTT; cdr3_aa: CASRTGLSTEAFF
j_call: TRBJ2-1; v_call: TRBV15; d_call: TRBD2; clone_size: NA; cdr3_nt: TGTGCCACCAGCGTCGGAGTAGCGGGTTTAAATGAGCAGTTCTTC; cdr3_aa: CATSVGVAGLNEQFF
j_call: TRBJ2-5; v_call: TRBV4-2; d_call: TRBD2; clone_size: NA; cdr3_nt: TGTGCCAGCAGCCCGGGACTGGCGGGAGGTGGTGAGACCCAGTACTTC; cdr3_aa: CASSPGLAGGGETQYF
j_call: TRBJ2-1; v_call: TRBV6-5; d_call: TRBD2; clone_size: NA; cdr3_nt: TGTGCCAGCAGAGCCGCGGGAGATGAGCAGTTCTTC; cdr3_aa: CASRAAGDEQFF
j_call: TRBJ1-5; v_call: TRBV27; d_call: TRBD1; clone_size: NA; cdr3_nt: TGTGCCAGCAGTTCCCTACAGGGGGCGCACAATCAGCCCCAGCATTTT; cdr3_aa: CASSSLQGAHNQPQHF
j_call: TRBJ1-5; v_call: TRBV18; d_call: TRBD1; clone_size: NA; cdr3_nt: TGTGCCAGCTCACCCCCCGGGACAGATCGCAATCAGCCCCAGCATTTT; cdr3_aa: CASSPPGTDRNQPQHF
j_call: TRBJ2-2; v_call: TRBV5-1; d_call: NA; clone_size: NA; cdr3_nt: TGCGCCAGCAGCTTAGGGCAGCCGAACACCGGGGAGCTGTTTTTT; cdr3_aa: CASSLGQPNTGELFF
j_call: TRBJ2-1; v_call: TRBV27; d_call: TRBD1; clone_size: NA; cdr3_nt: TGTGCCAGCAGTTTATCGGGGACAGGGGGCGCGGGGCAGTTCTTC; cdr3_aa: CASSLSGTGGAGQFF
j_call: TRBJ1-2; v_call: TRBV9; d_call: NA; clone_size: few; cdr3_nt: TGTGCCAGCAGCGTAGAGGGTTCGGGCTATGGCTACACCTTC; cdr3_aa: CASSVEGSGYGYTF
j_call: TRBJ2-2; v_call: TRBV10-3; d_call: NA; clone_size: NA; cdr3_nt: TGTGCCATCAGTGTGAATAGGGTAGACACCGGGGAGCTGTTTTTT; cdr3_aa: CAISVNRVDTGELFF
j_call: TRBJ2-3; v_call: TRBV5-1; d_call: NA; clone_size: NA; cdr3_nt: TGCGCCAGCAGCTTGAGGGGGTCTAGCACAGATACGCAGTATTTT; cdr3_aa: CASSLRGSSTDTQYF
j_call: TRBJ1-1; v_call: TRBV5-1; d_call: NA; clone_size: NA; cdr3_nt: TGCGCCAGCAGCCCAATGGGGGGAGGTGAAGCTTTCTTT; cdr3_aa: CASSPMGGGEAFF
j_call: TRBJ1-2; v_call: TRBV5-1; d_call: TRBD1; clone_size: NA; cdr3_nt: TGCGCCAGCAGCTTGGGACAGGGTTCGGTCTATGGCTACACCTTC; cdr3_aa: CASSLGQGSVYGYTF
j_call: TRBJ2-3; v_call: TRBV18; d_call: NA; clone_size: NA; cdr3_nt: TGTGCCAGCGGAGCCGGGGACCCAGGCACAGATACGCAGTATTTT; cdr3_aa: CASGAGDPGTDTQYF
j_call: TRBJ2-7; v_call: TRBV7-6; d_call: TRBD1; clone_size: NA; cdr3_nt: TGTGCCAGCAACAACAGGGGTGGTGAGCAGTACTTC; cdr3_aa: CASNNRGGEQYF
j_call: TRBJ2-2; v_call: TRBV6-5; d_call: NA; clone_size: NA; cdr3_nt: TGTGCCAGCAGTAAAGGTATCGGCGGGGAGCTGTTTTTT; cdr3_aa: CASSKGIGGELFF
j_call: TRBJ2-7; v_call: TRBV6-1; d_call: NA; clone_size: once; cdr3_nt: TGTGCCAGCAGTGAATTCGGGGTCTCCTACGAGCAGTACTTC; cdr3_aa: CASSEFGVSYEQYF
j_call: TRBJ2-7; v_call: TRBV18; d_call: TRBD1; clone_size: once; cdr3_nt: TGTGCCAGCTCACCAACGACAGGGGGCACGGTCGAGCGGTACTTC; cdr3_aa: CASSPTTGGTVERYF
j_call: TRBJ1-2; v_call: TRBV7-2; d_call: NA; clone_size: NA; cdr3_nt: TGTGCCAGCACCCCCGGAGCGTACTATGGCTACACCTTC; cdr3_aa: CASTPGAYYGYTF
j_call: TRBJ2-5; v_call: TRBV5-1; d_call: NA; clone_size: NA; cdr3_nt: TGCGCCAGCAGCTTTGGCGAAGTGAGAGAGACCCAGTACTTC; cdr3_aa: CASSFGEVRETQYF
j_call: TRBJ2-2; v_call: TRBV12-5; d_call: NA; clone_size: NA; cdr3_nt: TGTGCTAGTGGTTTGGTAGGAGGGATTAACACCGGGGAGCTGTTTTTT; cdr3_aa: CASGLVGGINTGELFF
j_call: TRBJ1-2; v_call: TRBV11-2; d_call: NA; clone_size: NA; cdr3_nt: TGTGCCAGCAGCTTAGATTCTGGGGGGAGTGGGTATGGCTACACCTTC; cdr3_aa: CASSLDSGGSGYGYTF
j_call: TRBJ2-1; v_call: TRBV11-2; d_call: NA; clone_size: few; cdr3_nt: TGTGCCAGCAGCTCGATATATGAGCAGTTCTTC; cdr3_aa: CASSSIYEQFF
j_call: TRBJ2-1; v_call: TRBV11-2; d_call: TRBD2; clone_size: once; cdr3_nt: TGTGCCAGCAGCCGCCTAGCGGAGTTTTACAATGAGCAGTTCTTC; cdr3_aa: CASSRLAEFYNEQFF